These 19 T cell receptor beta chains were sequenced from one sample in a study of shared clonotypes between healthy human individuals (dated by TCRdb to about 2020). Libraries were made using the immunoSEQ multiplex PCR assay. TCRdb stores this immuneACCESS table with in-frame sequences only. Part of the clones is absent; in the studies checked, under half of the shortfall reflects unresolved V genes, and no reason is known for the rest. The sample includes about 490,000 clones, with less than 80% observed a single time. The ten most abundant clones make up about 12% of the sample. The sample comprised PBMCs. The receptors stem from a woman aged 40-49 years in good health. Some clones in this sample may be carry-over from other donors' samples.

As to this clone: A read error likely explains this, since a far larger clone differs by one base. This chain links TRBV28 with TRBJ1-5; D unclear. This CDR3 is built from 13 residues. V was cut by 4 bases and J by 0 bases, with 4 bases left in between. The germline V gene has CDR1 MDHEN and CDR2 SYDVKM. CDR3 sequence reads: CASSWHSNQPQHF. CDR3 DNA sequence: TGTGCCAGCAGTTGGCATAGCAATCAGCCCCAGCATTTT.

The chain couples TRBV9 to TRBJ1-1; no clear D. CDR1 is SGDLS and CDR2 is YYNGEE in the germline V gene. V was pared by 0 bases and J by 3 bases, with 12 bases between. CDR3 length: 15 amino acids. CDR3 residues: CASSVGPGGDTEAFF. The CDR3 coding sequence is TGTGCCAGCAGCGTAGGACCCGGCGGAGACACTGAAGCTTTCTTT.

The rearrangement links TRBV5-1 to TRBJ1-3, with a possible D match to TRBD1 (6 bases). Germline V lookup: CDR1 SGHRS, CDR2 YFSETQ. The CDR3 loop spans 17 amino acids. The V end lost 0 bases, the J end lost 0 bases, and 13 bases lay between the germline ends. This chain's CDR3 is CASSLDGGLNSGNTIYF. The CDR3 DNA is TGCGCCAGCAGCTTGGACGGGGGGCTCAACTCTGGAAACACCATATATTTT.

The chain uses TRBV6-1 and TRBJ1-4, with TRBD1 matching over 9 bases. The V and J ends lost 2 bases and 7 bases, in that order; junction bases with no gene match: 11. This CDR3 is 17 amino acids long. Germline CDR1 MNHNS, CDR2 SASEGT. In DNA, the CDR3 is TGTGCCAGCAGTGAAAGGTTTAGTGGACAGGGGCCTGAAAAACTGTTTTTT. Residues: CASSERFSGQGPEKLFF.

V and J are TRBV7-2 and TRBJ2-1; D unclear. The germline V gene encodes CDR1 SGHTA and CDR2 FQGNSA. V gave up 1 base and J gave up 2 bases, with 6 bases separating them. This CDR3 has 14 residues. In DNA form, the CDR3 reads TGTGCCAGCAGCTTAGTTACCCCCTACAATGAGCAGTTCTTC. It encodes CASSLVTPYNEQFF.

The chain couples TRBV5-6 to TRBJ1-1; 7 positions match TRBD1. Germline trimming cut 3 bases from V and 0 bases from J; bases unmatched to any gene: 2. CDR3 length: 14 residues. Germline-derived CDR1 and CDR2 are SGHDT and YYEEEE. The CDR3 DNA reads TGTGCCAGCAGCTGGGACAGCCTGAACACTGAAGCTTTCTTT. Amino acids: CASSWDSLNTEAFF. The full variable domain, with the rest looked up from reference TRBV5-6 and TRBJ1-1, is DAGVTQSPTHLIKTRGQQVTLRCSPKSGHDTVSWYQQALGQGPQFIFQYYEEEERQRGNFPDRFSGHQFPNYSSELNVNALLLGDSALYLCASSWDSLNTEAFFGQGTRLTVV.

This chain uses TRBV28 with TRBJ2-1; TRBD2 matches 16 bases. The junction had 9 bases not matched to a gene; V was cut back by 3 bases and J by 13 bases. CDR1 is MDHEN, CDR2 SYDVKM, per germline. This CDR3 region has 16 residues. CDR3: CASSFGTSGRAGLQFF. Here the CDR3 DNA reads TGTGCCAGCAGTTTTGGGACTAGCGGGAGGGCCGGTCTTCAGTTCTTC.

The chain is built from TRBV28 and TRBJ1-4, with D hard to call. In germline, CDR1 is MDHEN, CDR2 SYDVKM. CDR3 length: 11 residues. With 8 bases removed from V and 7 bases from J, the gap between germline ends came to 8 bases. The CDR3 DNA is TGTGCCAGCGGAGGTCTTGAAAAACTGTTTTTT. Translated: CASGGLEKLFF. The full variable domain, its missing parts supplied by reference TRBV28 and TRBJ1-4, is DVKVTQSSRYLVKRTGEKVFLECVQDMDHENMFWYRQDPGLGLRLIYFSYDVKMKEKGDIPEGYSVSREKKERFSLILESASTNQTSMYLCASGGLEKLFFGSGTQLSVL.

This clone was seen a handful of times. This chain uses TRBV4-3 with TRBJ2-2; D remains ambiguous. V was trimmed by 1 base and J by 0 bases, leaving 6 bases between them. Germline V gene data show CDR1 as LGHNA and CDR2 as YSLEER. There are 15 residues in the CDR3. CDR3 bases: TGCGCCAGCAGCCAAGGTGGGACGAACACCGGGGAGCTGTTTTTT. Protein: CASSQGGTNTGELFF.

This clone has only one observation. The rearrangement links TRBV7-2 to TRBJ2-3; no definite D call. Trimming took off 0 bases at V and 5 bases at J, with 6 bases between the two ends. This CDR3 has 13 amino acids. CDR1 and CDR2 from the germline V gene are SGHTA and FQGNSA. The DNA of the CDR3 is TGTGCCAGCAGCTTAGCTTCAGAAGATACGCAGTATTTT. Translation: CASSLASEDTQYF. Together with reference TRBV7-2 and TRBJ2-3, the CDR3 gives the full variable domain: GAGVSQSPSNKVTEKGKDVELRCDPISGHTALYWYRQSLGQGLEFLIYFQGNSAPDKSGLPSDRFSAERTGGSVSTLTIQRTQQEDSAVYLCASSLASEDTQYFGPGTRLTVL.

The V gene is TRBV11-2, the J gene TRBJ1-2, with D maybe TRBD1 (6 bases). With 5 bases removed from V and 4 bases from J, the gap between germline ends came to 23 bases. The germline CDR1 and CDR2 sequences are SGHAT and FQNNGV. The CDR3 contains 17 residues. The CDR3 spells CASSRYPPGDGVYGYTF. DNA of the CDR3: TGTGCCAGCAGCCGCTATCCGCCAGGGGATGGGGTCTATGGCTACACCTTC.

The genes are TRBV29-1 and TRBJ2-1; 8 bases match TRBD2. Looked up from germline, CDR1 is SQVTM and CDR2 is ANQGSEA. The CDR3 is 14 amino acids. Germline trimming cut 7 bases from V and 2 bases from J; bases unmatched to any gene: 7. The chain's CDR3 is CSAHGLAAYNEQFF. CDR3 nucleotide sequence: TGCAGCGCCCACGGACTAGCAGCCTACAATGAGCAGTTCTTC.

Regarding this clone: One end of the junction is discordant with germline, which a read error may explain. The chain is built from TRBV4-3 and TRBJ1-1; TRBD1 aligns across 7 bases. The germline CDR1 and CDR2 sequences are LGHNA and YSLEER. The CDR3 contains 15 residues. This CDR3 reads CAGSQDIGQGVGAFF. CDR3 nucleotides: TGCGCCGGCAGCCAAGATATAGGTCAGGGGGTGGGAGCTTTCTTT.

This CDR3 reads CATSVGTGPYEQYF. CDR3 nucleotides: TGTGCCACCTCCGTTGGGACAGGGCCCTACGAGCAGTACTTC. This chain uses TRBV10-3 with TRBJ2-7, with 9 bases fitting TRBD1. The length of the CDR3 is 14 residues. Germline trimming cut 10 bases from V and 2 bases from J; bases unmatched to any gene: 9. CDR1 is ENHRY and CDR2 is SYGVKD in the germline V gene.

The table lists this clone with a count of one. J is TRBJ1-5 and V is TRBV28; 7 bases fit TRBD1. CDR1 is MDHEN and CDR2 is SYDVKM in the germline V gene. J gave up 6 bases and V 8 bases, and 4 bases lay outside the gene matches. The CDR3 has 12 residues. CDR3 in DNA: TGTGCCAGCGGGACAGTCGGTCAGCCCCAGCATTTT. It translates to CASGTVGQPQHF. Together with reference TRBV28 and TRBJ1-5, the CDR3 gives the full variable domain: DVKVTQSSRYLVKRTGEKVFLECVQDMDHENMFWYRQDPGLGLRLIYFSYDVKMKEKGDIPEGYSVSREKKERFSLILESASTNQTSMYLCASGTVGQPQHFGDGTRLSIL.

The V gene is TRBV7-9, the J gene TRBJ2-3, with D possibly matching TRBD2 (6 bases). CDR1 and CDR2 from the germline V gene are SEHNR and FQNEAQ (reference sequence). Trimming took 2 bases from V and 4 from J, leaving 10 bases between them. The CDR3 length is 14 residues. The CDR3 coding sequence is TGTGCCAGCAGCTTATCGGGAGAGGCAGATACGCAGTATTTT. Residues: CASSLSGEADTQYF.

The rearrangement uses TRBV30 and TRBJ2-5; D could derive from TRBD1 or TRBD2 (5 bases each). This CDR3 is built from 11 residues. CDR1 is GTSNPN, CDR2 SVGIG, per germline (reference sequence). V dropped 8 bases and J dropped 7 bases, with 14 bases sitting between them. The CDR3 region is CAGNARGTQYF. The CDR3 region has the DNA TGTGCCGGAAACGCGAGGGGGACCCAGTACTTC.

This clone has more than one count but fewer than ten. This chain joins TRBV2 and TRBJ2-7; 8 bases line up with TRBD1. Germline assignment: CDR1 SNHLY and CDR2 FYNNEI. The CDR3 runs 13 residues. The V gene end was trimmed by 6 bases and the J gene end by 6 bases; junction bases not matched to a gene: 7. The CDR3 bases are TGTGCCAGCAGAGCCGGGACAGGCCTCGAGCAGTACTTC. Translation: CASRAGTGLEQYF.

CDR3 sequence: CASSVEWATDEQFF. The CDR3 coding sequence is TGTGCCAGCAGCGTAGAATGGGCAACCGATGAGCAGTTCTTC. The V gene is TRBV9, the J gene TRBJ2-1, with D uncertain. This CDR3 has 14 amino acids. Germline CDR1 SGDLS, CDR2 YYNGEE. Between the trimmed V and J ends, which lost 0 bases and 8 bases, there was a span of 12 bases.